Sequencing of this T cell receptor beta chain was carried out in a study of cytomegalovirus exposure and HLA in healthy donors. PCR employed 60 Vbeta and 13 Jbeta primers. The data were produced by immunoSEQ multiplex PCR, yet TCRdb's version contains in-frame clones alone and is incomplete. The table records around 200,000 clones, approximately 82% of them present only once. A remark on this clone: Antigen unknown.

Study-wide findings and caveats: Immune exposure information available was restricted to CMV serostatus.

Healthy bone marrow donors made up the donors. The receptor was derived from a woman aged 40-49 years in good health and CMV-seronegative. The specimen was PBMCs.

This CDR3 is CASSYNSYEQYF. As DNA, the CDR3 is TGTGCCAGCAGCTATAACTCCTACGAGCAGTACTTC. This chain uses TRBV11-3 with TRBJ2-7; no definite D call. The germline gives CDR1 SGHNT, CDR2 YENEEA. This CDR3 has 12 residues. Deletions cut 4 bases from V and 0 bases from J, with 4 bases between.